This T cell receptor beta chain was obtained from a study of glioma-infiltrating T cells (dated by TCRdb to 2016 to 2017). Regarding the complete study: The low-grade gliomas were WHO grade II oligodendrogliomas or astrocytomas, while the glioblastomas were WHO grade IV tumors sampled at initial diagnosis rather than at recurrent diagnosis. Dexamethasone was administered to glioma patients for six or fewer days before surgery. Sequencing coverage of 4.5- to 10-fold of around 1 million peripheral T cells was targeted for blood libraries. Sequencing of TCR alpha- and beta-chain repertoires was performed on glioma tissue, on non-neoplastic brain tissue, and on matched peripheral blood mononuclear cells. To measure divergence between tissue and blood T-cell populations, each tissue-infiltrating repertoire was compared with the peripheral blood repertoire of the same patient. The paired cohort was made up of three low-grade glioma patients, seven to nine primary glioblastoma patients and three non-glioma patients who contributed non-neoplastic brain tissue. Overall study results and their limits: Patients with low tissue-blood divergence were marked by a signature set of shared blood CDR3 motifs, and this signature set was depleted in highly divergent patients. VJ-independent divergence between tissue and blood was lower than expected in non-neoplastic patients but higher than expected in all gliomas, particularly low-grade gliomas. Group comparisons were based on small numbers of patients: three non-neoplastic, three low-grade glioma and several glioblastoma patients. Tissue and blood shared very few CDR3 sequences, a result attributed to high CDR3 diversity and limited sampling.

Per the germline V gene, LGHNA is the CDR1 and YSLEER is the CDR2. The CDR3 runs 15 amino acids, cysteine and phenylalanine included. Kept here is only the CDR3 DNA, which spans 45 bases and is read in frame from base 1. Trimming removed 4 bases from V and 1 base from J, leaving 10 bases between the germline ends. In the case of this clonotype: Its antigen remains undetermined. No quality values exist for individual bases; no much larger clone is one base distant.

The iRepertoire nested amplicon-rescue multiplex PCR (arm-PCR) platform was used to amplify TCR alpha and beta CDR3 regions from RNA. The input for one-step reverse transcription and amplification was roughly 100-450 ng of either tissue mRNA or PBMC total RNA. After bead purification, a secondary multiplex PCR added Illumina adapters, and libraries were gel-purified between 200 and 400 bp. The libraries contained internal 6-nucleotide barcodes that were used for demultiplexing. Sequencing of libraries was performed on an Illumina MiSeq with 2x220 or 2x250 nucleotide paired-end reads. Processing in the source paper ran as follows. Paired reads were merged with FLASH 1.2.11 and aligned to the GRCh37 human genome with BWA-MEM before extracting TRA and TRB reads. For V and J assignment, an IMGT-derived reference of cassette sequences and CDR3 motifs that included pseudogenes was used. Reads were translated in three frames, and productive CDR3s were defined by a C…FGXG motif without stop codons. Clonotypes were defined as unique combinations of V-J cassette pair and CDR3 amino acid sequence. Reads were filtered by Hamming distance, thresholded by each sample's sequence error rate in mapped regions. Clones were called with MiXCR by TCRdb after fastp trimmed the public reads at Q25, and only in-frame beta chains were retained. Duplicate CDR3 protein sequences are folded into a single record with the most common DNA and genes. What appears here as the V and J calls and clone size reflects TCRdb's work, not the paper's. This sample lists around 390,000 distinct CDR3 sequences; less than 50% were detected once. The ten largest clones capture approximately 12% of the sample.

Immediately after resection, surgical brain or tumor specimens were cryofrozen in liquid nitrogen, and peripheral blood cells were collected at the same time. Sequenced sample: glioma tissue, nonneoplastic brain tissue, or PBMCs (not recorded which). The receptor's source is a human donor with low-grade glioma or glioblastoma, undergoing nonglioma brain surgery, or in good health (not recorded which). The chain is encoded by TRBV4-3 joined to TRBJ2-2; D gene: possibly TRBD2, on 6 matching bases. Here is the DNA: TGCGCCAGCAGCCCCGGACTATGGAACACCGGGGAGCTGTTTTTT. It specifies CASSPGLWNTGELFF.